A single sample gave rise to the 18 T cell receptor beta chains below, sequenced in a study of a mutant IDH1 vaccine in newly diagnosed glioma listed by TCRdb under 2021. Interpreted using the paper, the time point label stands for: week 47, end of study. A 20-mer mutant IDH1 peptide at 300 micrograms in Montanide made up each vaccine dose, which was injected subcutaneously together with topical imiquimod. Their recognized antigens are unknown. Libraries were built with the immunoSEQ multiplex PCR assay. Held by TCRdb, this immuneACCESS table contains in-frame sequences only and omits some clones. Under half of the omission traces to an unresolved V gene where checked; the cause of the rest is unknown. Across this sample there are tens of thousands of clones, with 75% to 90% seen only once. The ten biggest clones cover 3.5% to 4% of the sample. The sample here was PBMCs, taken from a glioma patient whose treatment included an IDH1 peptide vaccine. The source is a man aged 25-45 years with glioma.

The chain is built from TRBV30 and TRBJ2-7, with TRBD1 as a possible D gene (6 bases). The CDR3 loop spans 17 amino acids. Trimming pared 1 base from V and 1 base from J, leaving 20 bases between. The V gene's germline CDR1 is GTSNPN and CDR2 SVGIG (reference sequence). This CDR3 is CAWSAPGQPLFSYEQYF. CDR3 coding DNA: TGTGCCTGGAGTGCACCCGGACAGCCCTTATTTTCCTACGAGCAGTACTTC.

The V call is TRBV11-2, the J call TRBJ1-2, with TRBD1 matching over 9 bases. This CDR3 contains 15 residues. Germline V gives CDR1 SGHAT, CDR2 FQNNGV. Trimming cost V 4 bases and J 8 bases; bases outside gene matches: 11. The CDR3 reads CASSSPPWTGDGYTF. CDR3 in DNA: TGTGCCAGCAGCTCGCCTCCCTGGACAGGGGACGGCTACACCTTC.

The V and J genes are TRBV13 and TRBJ2-3; D unresolved. CDR1 is PRHDT and CDR2 is FYEKMQ in the germline V gene (reference sequence). CDR3 length: 16 amino acids. V was clipped by 2 bases and J by 2 bases, with 14 bases between them. In nucleotides, the CDR3 is TGTGCCAGCAGCTTATATGCTGGCGAACCCACAGATACGCAGTATTTT. This encodes CASSLYAGEPTDTQYF.

A single count supports this clone. The CDR3 loop is CASSGTGGPHRRTEAFF. DNA of the CDR3: TGTGCCAGCAGTGGTACAGGGGGCCCTCACCGGCGCACTGAAGCTTTCTTT. The chain has TRBV2 and TRBJ1-1, with TRBD1 identical over 9 bases. CDR1 is SNHLY and CDR2 is FYNNEI in the germline V gene. The CDR3 totals 17 residues. V trimming: 4 bases; J trimming: 4 bases; junction bases outside the gene matches: 13.

The chain employs TRBV11-2 and TRBJ1-4; 7 nucleotides match TRBD1. The V and J ends lost 1 base and 5 bases, in that order; junction bases with no gene match: 10. This CDR3 spans 17 amino acids. CDR1 is SGHAT, CDR2 FQNNGV, per germline. The chain's CDR3 is CASSLALIQGPNEKLFF. The CDR3 DNA reads as TGTGCCAGCAGCTTAGCCCTAATACAGGGGCCCAATGAAAAACTGTTTTTT.

The V gene is TRBV5-4, the J gene TRBJ2-3; TRBD2 agrees at 12 bases. Germline V lookup: CDR1 SGHNT, CDR2 YYREEE (reference sequence). The CDR3 runs 16 residues. Losses at the gene ends were 4 bases for V and 4 bases for J; bases not matched to a gene: 7. Here the CDR3 DNA reads TGTGCCAGCAGCGTCACTAGCGGGGGGCCACCAGATACGCAGTATTTT. Translation gives CASSVTSGGPPDTQYF.

The V and J genes are TRBV19 and TRBJ2-2; TRBD1 agrees at 9 bases. The CDR3 has 18 residues. Germline V gene data show CDR1 as LNHDA and CDR2 as SQIVND (reference sequence). Trimming at V came to 7 bases and at J to 6 bases, leaving 18 bases not matched to a gene. CDR3 sequence: CASTRTGGVKKSAGELFF. The CDR3 DNA reads as TGTGCCAGTACCAGAACAGGGGGCGTCAAAAAATCCGCCGGGGAGCTGTTTTTT.

The rearrangement uses TRBV4-1 and TRBJ1-1, with a weak D call TRBD1 (5 bases). Trimming removed 1 base at V and 3 bases at J, with 21 bases between. The CDR3 is made up of 18 amino acids. Germline V CDR1 and CDR2: MGHRA, YSYEKL. CDR3 sequence: CASSQGKRWVRGDTEAFF. The CDR3 region has the DNA TGCGCCAGCAGCCAAGGAAAACGATGGGTTCGGGGGGACACTGAAGCTTTCTTT.

This sequence joins TRBV18 and TRBJ1-3, with D tentatively TRBD1 (5 bases). V lost 1 base, J lost 4 bases, and 8 bases lay in between. CDR1 KGHSH and CDR2 LQKENI come from the germline V gene. The CDR3 totals 14 residues. CDR3: CASSPQGLGNTIYF. CDR3 nucleotides: TGTGCCAGCTCACCACAGGGACTCGGAAACACCATATATTTT.

This clone has a handful of counts. V and J are TRBV10-3 and TRBJ1-1, with a weak D call TRBD1 (5 bases). The V and J ends lost 10 bases and 2 bases respectively, with 14 bases between them. This CDR3 is 13 amino acids long. Germline assignment: CDR1 ENHRY and CDR2 SYGVKD. CDR3: CASAGVANTEAFF. As DNA, the CDR3 is TGTGCCAGCGCGGGGGTGGCAAACACTGAAGCTTTCTTT.

The genes are TRBV6-5 and TRBJ2-1; the match to TRBD1 covers 7 bases. Germline V gene data show CDR1 as MNHEY and CDR2 as SVGAGI. The CDR3 runs to 15 residues. Trimming removed 5 bases from V and 4 bases from J; junction bases left unmatched: 8. The CDR3 bases are TGTGCCAGCAGTCTGACAGGGCCGGGGTACAATGAGCAGTTCTTC. Encoded protein: CASSLTGPGYNEQFF.

This clone has a handful of counts. The chain uses TRBV4-1 and TRBJ1-5, with D unclear. Trimming removed 0 bases from V and 7 bases from J, with 7 bases in between. Germline-derived CDR1 and CDR2 are MGHRA and YSYEKL. This CDR3 comprises 13 residues. The CDR3 DNA reads as TGCGCCAGCAGCCAAGATCAAGAACAGCCCCAGCATTTT. This translates into CASSQDQEQPQHF.

This rearrangement joins TRBV5-1 to TRBJ2-3; 7 positions match TRBD1. Germline V gene sequence: CDR1 SGHRS, CDR2 YFSETQ. This CDR3 contains 13 residues. J gave up 4 bases and V 1 base, and 0 bases lay outside the gene matches. The CDR3: CASSLTGADTQYF. DNA for the CDR3: TGCGCCAGCAGCTTGACAGGGGCAGATACGCAGTATTTT.

The chain has TRBV7-2 and TRBJ2-3; D is undetermined. Trimming removed 6 bases from V and 2 bases from J, with 9 bases in between. Germline V gives CDR1 SGHTA, CDR2 FQGNSA. This CDR3 has 13 residues. The CDR3 bases are TGTGCCAGCAGTCACGGGTCCACAGATACGCAGTATTTT. Translation: CASSHGSTDTQYF.

The chain joins TRBV18 to TRBJ1-1; D is ambiguous. The CDR3 loop spans 14 amino acids. Germline loops: CDR1 KGHSH, CDR2 LQKENI. The V end lost 5 bases, the J end lost 0 bases, and 10 bases lay between the germline ends. The CDR3: CASSAEELNTEAFF. The CDR3 nucleotides read TGTGCCAGCTCAGCAGAGGAACTGAACACTGAAGCTTTCTTT.

The chain is built from TRBV6-6 and TRBJ2-7; 7 positions agree with TRBD1. With V trimmed by 6 bases and J by 7 bases, 12 bases remained unmatched. CDR1 and CDR2 (germline): MNHNY, SVGAGI (reference sequence). The CDR3 runs to 14 residues. The DNA of the CDR3 is TGTGCCAGCAGGGAGACAGGGATCGATAGGGAGCAGTACTTC. It specifies CASRETGIDREQYF.

The DNA for the CDR3 is TGTGCCAGCAGCCAAGATCCAGCGGGGGGTGCGACAGATACGCAGTATTTT. This codes for CASSQDPAGGATDTQYF. The chain recombines TRBV4-2 with TRBJ2-3; 9 bases map to TRBD2. Per germline, CDR1 LGHNA and CDR2 YNFKEQ. The CDR3 length is 17 residues. Germline trimming cut 0 bases from V and 3 bases from J; bases unmatched to any gene: 7.

CDR3 amino acids: CASSETGQGNSPLHF. CDR3 nucleotides: TGTGCCAGCAGTGAAACGGGACAGGGTAATTCACCCCTCCACTTT. The chain uses TRBV2 and TRBJ1-6, with 9 bases aligning to TRBD1. The CDR3 sequence is 15 residues long. The germline V gene has CDR1 SNHLY and CDR2 FYNNEI. V shed 2 bases, J shed 6 bases, and the junction held 2 bases outside the gene matches.